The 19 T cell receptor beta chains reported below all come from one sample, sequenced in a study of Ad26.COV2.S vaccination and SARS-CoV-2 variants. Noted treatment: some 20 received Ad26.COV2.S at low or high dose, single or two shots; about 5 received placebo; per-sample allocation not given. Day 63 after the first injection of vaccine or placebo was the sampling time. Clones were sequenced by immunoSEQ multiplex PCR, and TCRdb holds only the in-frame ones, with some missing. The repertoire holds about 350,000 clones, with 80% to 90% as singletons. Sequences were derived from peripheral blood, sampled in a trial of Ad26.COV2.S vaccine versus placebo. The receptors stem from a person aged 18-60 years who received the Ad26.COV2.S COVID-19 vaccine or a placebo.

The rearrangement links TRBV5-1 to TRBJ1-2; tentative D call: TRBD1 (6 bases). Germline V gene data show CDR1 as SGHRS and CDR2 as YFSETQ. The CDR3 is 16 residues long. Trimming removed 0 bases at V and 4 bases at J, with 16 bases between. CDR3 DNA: TGCGCCAGCAGCTTGGCGACAGGAGAGGCCGTCTATGGCTACACCTTC. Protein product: CASSLATGEAVYGYTF. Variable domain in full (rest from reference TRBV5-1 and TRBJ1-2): KAGVTQTPRYLIKTRGQQVTLSCSPISGHRSVSWYQQTPGQGLQFLFEYFSETQRNKGNFPGRFSGRQFSNSRSEMNVSTLELGDSALYLCASSLATGEAVYGYTFGSGTRLTVV.

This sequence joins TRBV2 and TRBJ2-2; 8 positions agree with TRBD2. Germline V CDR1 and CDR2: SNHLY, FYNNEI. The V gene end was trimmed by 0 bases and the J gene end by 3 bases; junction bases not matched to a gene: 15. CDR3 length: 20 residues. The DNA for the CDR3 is TGTGCCAGCAGTGAAGCGCTTCTTGAAACGGCTAGCGGGTACACCGGGGAGCTGTTTTTT. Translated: CASSEALLETASGYTGELFF. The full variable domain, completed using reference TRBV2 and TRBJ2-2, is EPEVTQTPSHQVTQMGQEVILRCVPISNHLYFYWYRQILGQKVEFLVSFYNNEISEKSEIFDDQFSVERPDGSNFTLKIRSTKLEDSAMYFCASSEALLETASGYTGELFFGEGSRLTVL.

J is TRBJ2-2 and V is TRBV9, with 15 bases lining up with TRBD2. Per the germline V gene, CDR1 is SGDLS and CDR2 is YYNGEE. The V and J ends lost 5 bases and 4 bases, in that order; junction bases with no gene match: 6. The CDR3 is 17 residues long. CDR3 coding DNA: TGTGCCAGCAGTGGGACTAGCGGGGGGCGAAGCACCGGGGAGCTGTTTTTT. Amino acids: CASSGTSGGRSTGELFF.

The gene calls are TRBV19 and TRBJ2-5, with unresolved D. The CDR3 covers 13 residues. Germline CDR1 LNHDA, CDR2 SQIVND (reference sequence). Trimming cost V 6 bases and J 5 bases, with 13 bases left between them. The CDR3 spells CASSFGRMETQYF. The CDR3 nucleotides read TGTGCCAGTAGCTTCGGTCGGATGGAGACCCAGTACTTC.

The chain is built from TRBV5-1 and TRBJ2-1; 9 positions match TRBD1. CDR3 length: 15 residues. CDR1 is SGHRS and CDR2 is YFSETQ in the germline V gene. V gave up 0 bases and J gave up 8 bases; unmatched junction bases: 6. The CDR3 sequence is CASSLAQDRGDEQFF. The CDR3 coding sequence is TGCGCCAGCAGCTTGGCCCAAGACAGGGGGGATGAGCAGTTCTTC.

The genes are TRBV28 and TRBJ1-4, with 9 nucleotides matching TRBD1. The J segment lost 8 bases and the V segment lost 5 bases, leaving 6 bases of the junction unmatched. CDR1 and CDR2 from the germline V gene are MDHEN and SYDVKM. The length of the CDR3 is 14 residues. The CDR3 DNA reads TGTGCCAGCAGTACAGGGGGCTCTTGGGAAAAACTGTTTTTT. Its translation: CASSTGGSWEKLFF.

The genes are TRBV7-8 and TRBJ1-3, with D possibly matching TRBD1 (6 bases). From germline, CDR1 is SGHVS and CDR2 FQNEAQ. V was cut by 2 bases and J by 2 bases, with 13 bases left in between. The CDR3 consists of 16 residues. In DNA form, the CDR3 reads TGTGCCAGCAGCTTATCTGCAGGGGACACTGGAAACACCATATATTTT. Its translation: CASSLSAGDTGNTIYF.

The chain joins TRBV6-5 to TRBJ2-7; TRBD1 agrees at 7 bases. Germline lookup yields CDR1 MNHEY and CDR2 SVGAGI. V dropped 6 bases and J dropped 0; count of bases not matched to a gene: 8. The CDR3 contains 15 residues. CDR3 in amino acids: CASRARPGGSYEQYF. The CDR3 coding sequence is TGTGCCAGCAGGGCCCGGCCAGGGGGCTCCTACGAGCAGTACTTC.

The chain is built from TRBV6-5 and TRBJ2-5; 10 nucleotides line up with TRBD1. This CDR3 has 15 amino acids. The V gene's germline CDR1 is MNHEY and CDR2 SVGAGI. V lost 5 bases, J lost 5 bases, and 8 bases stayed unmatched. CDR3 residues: CASSLNRDRGETQYF. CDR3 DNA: TGTGCCAGCAGTCTTAACCGGGACAGGGGCGAGACCCAGTACTTC.

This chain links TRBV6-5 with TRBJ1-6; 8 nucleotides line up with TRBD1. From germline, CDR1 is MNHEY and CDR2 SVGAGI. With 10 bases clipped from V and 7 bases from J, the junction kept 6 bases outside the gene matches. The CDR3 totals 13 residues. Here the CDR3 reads CATRRTGNSPLHF. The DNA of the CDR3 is TGTGCCACCAGGAGGACAGGGAATTCACCCCTCCACTTT.

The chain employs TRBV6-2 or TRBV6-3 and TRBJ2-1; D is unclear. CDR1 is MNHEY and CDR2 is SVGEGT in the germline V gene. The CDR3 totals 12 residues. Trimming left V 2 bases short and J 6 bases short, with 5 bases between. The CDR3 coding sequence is TGTGCCAGCAGTTACAGGGTCAATGAGCAGTTCTTC. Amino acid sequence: CASSYRVNEQFF.

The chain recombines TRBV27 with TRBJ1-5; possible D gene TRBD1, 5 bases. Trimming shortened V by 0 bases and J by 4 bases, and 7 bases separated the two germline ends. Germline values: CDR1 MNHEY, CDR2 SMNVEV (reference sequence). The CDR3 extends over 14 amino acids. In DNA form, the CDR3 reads TGTGCCAGCAGTTTATCGACAGAAAATCAGCCCCAGCATTTT. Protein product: CASSLSTENQPQHF.

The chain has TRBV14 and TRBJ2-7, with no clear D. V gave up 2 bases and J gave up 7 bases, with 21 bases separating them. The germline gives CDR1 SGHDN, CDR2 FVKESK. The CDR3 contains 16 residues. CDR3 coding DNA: TGTGCCAGCAGCCAACCCGACCTTACGATTAAAACGGAGCAGTACTTC. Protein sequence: CASSQPDLTIKTEQYF.

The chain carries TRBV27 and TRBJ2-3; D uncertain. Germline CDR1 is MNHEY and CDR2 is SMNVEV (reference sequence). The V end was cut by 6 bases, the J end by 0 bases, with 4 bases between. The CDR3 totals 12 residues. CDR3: CASRGSTDTQYF. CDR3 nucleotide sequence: TGTGCCAGCAGAGGTAGCACAGATACGCAGTATTTT.

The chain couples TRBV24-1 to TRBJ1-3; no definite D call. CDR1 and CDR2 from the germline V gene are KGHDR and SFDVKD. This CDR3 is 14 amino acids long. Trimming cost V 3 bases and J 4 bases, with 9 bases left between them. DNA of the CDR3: TGTGCCACCAGTGATGGCGACACGGGAAACACCATATATTTT. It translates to CATSDGDTGNTIYF.

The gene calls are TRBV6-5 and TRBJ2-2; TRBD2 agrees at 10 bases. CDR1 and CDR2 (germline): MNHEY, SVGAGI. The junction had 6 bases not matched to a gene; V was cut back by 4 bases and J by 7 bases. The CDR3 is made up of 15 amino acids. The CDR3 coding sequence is TGTGCCAGCAGTTGGGCTAGCGGGAGTCACGGGGAGCTGTTTTTT. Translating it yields CASSWASGSHGELFF.

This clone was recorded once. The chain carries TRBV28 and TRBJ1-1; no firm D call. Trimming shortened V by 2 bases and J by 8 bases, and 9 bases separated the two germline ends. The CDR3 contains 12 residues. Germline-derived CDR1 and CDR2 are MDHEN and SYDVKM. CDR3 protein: CASSLGREEAFF. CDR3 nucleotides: TGTGCCAGCAGTTTAGGGAGGGAAGAAGCTTTCTTT.

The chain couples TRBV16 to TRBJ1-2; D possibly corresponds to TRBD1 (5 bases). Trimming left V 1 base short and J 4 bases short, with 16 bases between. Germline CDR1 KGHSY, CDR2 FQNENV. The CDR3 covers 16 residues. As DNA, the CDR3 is TGTGCCAGCAGCCAATTCACAATTGGGACGAGCTATGGCTACACCTTC. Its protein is CASSQFTIGTSYGYTF.

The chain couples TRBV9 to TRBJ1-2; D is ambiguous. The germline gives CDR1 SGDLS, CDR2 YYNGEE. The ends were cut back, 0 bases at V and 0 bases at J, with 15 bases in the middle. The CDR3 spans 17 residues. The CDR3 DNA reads TGTGCCAGCAGCGTAGAGGACGGCGGAGATTCTAACTATGGCTACACCTTC. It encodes CASSVEDGGDSNYGYTF.